The clone carrying this T cell receptor (beta chain) showed up just once. Generated by immunoSEQ multiplex PCR, the TCRdb table keeps only in-frame clones and is missing some. The sample has tens of thousands of clones; over 70% are singletons. The ends lost 5 bases at V and 10 bases at J; junction bases unmatched: 5. CDR1 is LNHNV, CDR2 YYDKDF, per germline (reference sequence). This CDR3 spans 13 amino acids. These data come from a study of blood T cell repertoires in COVID-19. The receptor was isolated from an older man with acute or convalescent COVID-19. This chain uses TRBV15 with TRBJ1-4, with 9 positions matching TRBD1. The material sequenced was peripheral blood. The DNA for the CDR3 is TGTGCCACCAGCCAGGACAGGGGTAGAAAACTGTTTTTT. As protein: CATSQDRGRKLFF.